One sample yielded the 18 T cell receptor beta chains listed below, sequenced in a study of early T cells in non-severe SARS-CoV-2 infection. TCRdb passed the 5' RACE reads through MiXCR, listing each CDR3 protein once. The sample lists under 70,000 distinct CDR3 sequences, roughly 5.5% occurring once. The sample was whole blood. Receptors originate from an adult who was a healthcare worker with PCR-confirmed SARS-CoV-2 infection or an uninfected control (not recorded which).

This clonotype was found a few times. This chain uses TRBV29-1 with TRBJ1-2; D is unclear. Germline assignment: CDR1 SQVTM and CDR2 ANQGSEA. V was shortened by 0 bases and J by 8 bases, with 7 bases between the two germline ends. The CDR3 runs to 11 residues. Here the CDR3 reads CSVEERLGYTF. The CDR3 region has the DNA TGCAGCGTTGAAGAGCGGCTGGGCTACACCTTC. Together with reference TRBV29-1 and TRBJ1-2, the CDR3 gives the full variable domain: SAVISQKPSRDICQRGTSLTIQCQVDSQVTMMFWYRQQPGQSLTLIATANQGSEATYESGFVIDKFPISRPNLTFSTLTVSNMSPEDSSIYLCSVEERLGYTFGSGTRLTVV.

This clonotype was seen many times. J is TRBJ1-5 and V is TRBV12-3 or TRBV12-4; maybe TRBD1 (5 bases). Trimming shortened V by 7 bases and J by 0 bases, and 10 bases separated the two germline ends. The CDR3 extends over 14 amino acids. CDR3 nucleotides: TGTGCCAGCACCCGGGGGAATAGCAATCAGCCCCAGCATTTT. Translation: CASTRGNSNQPQHF.

This clonotype was observed many times. The CDR3 region has the DNA TGTGCCACCAGTGAAACAGGGGGCGCAGATACGCAGTATTTT. This translates into CATSETGGADTQYF. V and J are TRBV24-1 and TRBJ2-3; the match to TRBD1 covers 9 bases. This CDR3 contains 14 residues. Germline V CDR1 and CDR2: KGHDR, SFDVKD. V lost 4 bases and J lost 4; bases outside the gene matches: 2.

In its sample, this clonotype was seen a few times. This chain joins TRBV15 and TRBJ2-1; possible D gene TRBD2, 5 bases. Trimming left V 1 base short and J 15 bases short, with 13 bases between. This CDR3 is built from 12 residues. Germline V lookup: CDR1 LNHNV, CDR2 YYDKDF (reference sequence). The CDR3 nucleotides read TGTGCCACCAGCAGAGCCGGAGCTAGCCGGTTCTTC. Amino acids: CATSRAGASRFF.

This clonotype was detected ten times or more. The chain joins TRBV5-1 to TRBJ2-3; 7 nucleotides align to TRBD2. This CDR3 spans 15 amino acids. Trimming took 1 base from V and 5 from J; bases not matched to a gene: 7. CDR1 and CDR2 (germline): SGHRS, YFSETQ. CDR3 protein: CASSLRGGSGDTQYF. CDR3 bases: TGCGCCAGCAGCTTGAGGGGCGGGAGTGGAGATACGCAGTATTTT.

This clonotype was recorded a few times. The V call is TRBV2, the J call TRBJ2-7; 10 nucleotides align to TRBD2. V dropped 8 bases and J dropped 6; count of bases not matched to a gene: 10. This CDR3 has 14 amino acids. The V gene's germline CDR1 is SNHLY and CDR2 FYNNEI. The CDR3 sequence is CASQREGGLSEQYF. The DNA for the CDR3 is TGTGCCAGCCAGCGGGAGGGGGGACTAAGCGAGCAGTACTTC.

This clonotype occurred many times. The V gene is TRBV19, the J gene TRBJ2-2; 8 bases align to TRBD1. Germline V gene data show CDR1 as LNHDA and CDR2 as SQIVND (reference sequence). Trimming at V came to 5 bases and at J to 3 bases, leaving 2 bases not matched to a gene. The length of the CDR3 is 14 residues. The CDR3 is CASSVTGDTGELFF. The CDR3 DNA follows: TGTGCCAGTAGTGTGACAGGGGACACCGGGGAGCTGTTTTTT.

This clonotype was recorded a few times. J is TRBJ2-7 and V is TRBV18; D is ambiguous. Germline V gene data show CDR1 as KGHSH and CDR2 as LQKENI. V was clipped by 4 bases and J by 4 bases, with 14 bases between them. The CDR3 loop spans 14 amino acids. CDR3 DNA: TGTGCCAGCTCACATCAAGATGAACCGTACGAGCAGTACTTC. Amino acids: CASSHQDEPYEQYF.

The genes are TRBV4-3 and TRBJ1-2; unclear D gene. Germline CDR1 reads LGHNA; CDR2 reads YSLEER. The CDR3 is 15 residues long. The ends were cut back, 0 bases at V and 0 bases at J, with 8 bases in the middle. The CDR3, as DNA: TGCGCCAGCAGCCAAGAGGTCATCTCTAACTATGGCTACACCTTC. As protein: CASSQEVISNYGYTF.

This chain connects TRBV4-3 to TRBJ2-1; D call uncertain. Per the germline V gene, CDR1 is LGHNA and CDR2 is YSLEER. The CDR3 length is 14 residues. Trimming took off 0 bases at V and 10 bases at J, with 13 bases between the two ends. The CDR3 DNA follows: TGCGCCAGCAGCCAAGAGGGGTCGACGCGGGAGCAGTTCTTC. It codes for CASSQEGSTREQFF.

This clonotype was recorded at least ten times. The chain links TRBV7-2 to TRBJ2-7; D not certain. V lost 1 base, J lost 6 bases, and 7 bases lay in between. Germline V CDR1 and CDR2: SGHTA, FQGNSA. The CDR3 length is 12 residues. CDR3 nucleotides: TGTGCCAGCAGCTTAGTGCTCTCCGAGCAGTACTTC. This gives the protein CASSLVLSEQYF.

The table lists this clonotype with many counts. The CDR3 sequence: CASSPMGLAGGETQYF. The DNA of the CDR3 is TGTGCCAGTAGCCCAATGGGACTAGCGGGAGGAGAGACCCAGTACTTC. The V call is TRBV19, the J call TRBJ2-5; 15 positions agree with TRBD2. This CDR3 comprises 16 residues. The junction had 6 bases not matched to a gene; V was cut back by 6 bases and J by 4 bases. Germline V CDR1 and CDR2: LNHDA, SQIVND (reference sequence).

This clonotype showed up many times. V usage is TRBV15 and J usage is TRBJ2-6; TRBD1 aligns across 11 bases. CDR3 length: 19 residues. Germline V gene lookup returns CDR1 LNHNV and CDR2 YYDKDF (reference sequence). The V and J ends lost 4 bases and 4 bases, in that order; junction bases with no gene match: 12. The CDR3 is CATSTGQGARVGGANVLTF. The CDR3 DNA reads TGTGCCACCAGCACCGGACAGGGGGCGAGAGTGGGCGGGGCCAACGTCCTGACTTTC.

This clonotype was found many times. The rearrangement uses TRBV20-1 and TRBJ1-2, with 8 nucleotides matching TRBD1. With V trimmed by 4 bases and J by 5 bases, 12 bases remained unmatched. The CDR3 totals 15 residues. CDR1 and CDR2 from the germline V gene are DFQATT and SNEGSKA (reference sequence). CDR3 amino acids: CSATPLDRALYGYTF. In nucleotides, the CDR3 is TGCAGTGCTACCCCCCTGGACAGGGCCCTATATGGCTACACCTTC.

This clonotype was seen ten or more times. The V and J genes are TRBV6-6 and TRBJ2-1; weak D call: TRBD2 (5 bases). The CDR3 sequence is 13 residues long. Germline V lookup: CDR1 MNHNY, CDR2 SVGAGI (reference sequence). The germline V and J ends were trimmed by 7 bases and 7 bases, with 14 bases remaining between them. CDR3 in amino acids: CASNEVGRNEQFF. The CDR3 nucleotides read TGTGCCAGCAACGAGGTAGGGAGAAATGAGCAGTTCTTC.

This clonotype has ten or more counts. The V gene is TRBV5-5, the J gene TRBJ2-7; TRBD1 agrees at 9 bases. This CDR3 has 15 residues. From germline, CDR1 is SGHKS and CDR2 YYEKEE (reference sequence). The junction had 7 bases not matched to a gene; V was cut back by 5 bases and J by 1 base. DNA of the CDR3: TGTGCCAGCAGTACCGGGACAGGGATATCCTACGAGCAGTACTTC. Translation gives CASSTGTGISYEQYF.

The J gene is TRBJ1-5, the V gene TRBV27; D is unclear. The V end was cut by 3 bases, the J end by 9 bases, with 12 bases between. The germline gives CDR1 MNHEY, CDR2 SMNVEV (reference sequence). The CDR3 has 13 residues. This CDR3 reads CASSLGTTGPQHF. For the CDR3, the DNA is TGTGCCAGCAGTTTGGGAACAACGGGGCCCCAGCATTTT.

This clonotype has a count of ten or more. This rearrangement joins TRBV29-1 to TRBJ2-3, with D hard to call. Per germline, CDR1 SQVTM and CDR2 ANQGSEA. Trimming removed 2 bases at V and 0 bases at J, with 3 bases between. The length of the CDR3 is 12 residues. CDR3 in amino acids: CSVEPSTDTQYF. CDR3 in DNA: TGCAGCGTTGAACCTAGCACAGATACGCAGTATTTT.